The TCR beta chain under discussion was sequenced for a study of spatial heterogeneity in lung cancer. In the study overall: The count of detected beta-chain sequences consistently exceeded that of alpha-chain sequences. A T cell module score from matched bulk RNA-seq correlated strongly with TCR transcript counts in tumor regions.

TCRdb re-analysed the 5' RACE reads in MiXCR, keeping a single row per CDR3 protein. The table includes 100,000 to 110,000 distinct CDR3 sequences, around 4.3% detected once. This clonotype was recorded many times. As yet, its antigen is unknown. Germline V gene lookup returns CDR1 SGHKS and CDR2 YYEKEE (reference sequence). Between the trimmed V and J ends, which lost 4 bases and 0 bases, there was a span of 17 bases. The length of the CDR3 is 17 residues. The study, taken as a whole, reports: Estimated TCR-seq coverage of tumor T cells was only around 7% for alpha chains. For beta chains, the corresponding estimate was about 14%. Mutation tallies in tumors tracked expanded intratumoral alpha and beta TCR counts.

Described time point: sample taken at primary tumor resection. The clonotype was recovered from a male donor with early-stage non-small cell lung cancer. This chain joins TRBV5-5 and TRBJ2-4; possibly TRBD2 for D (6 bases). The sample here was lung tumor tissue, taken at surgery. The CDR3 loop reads CASSPGSSEKAKNIQYF. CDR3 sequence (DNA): TGTGCCAGCAGCCCCGGGAGTAGCGAGAAAGCCAAAAACATTCAGTACTTC.